The 14 T cell receptor beta chains below come from one sample, sequenced in a study of blood T cell repertoires in COVID-19. Measured with immunoSEQ multiplex PCR; TCRdb has only the in-frame clones, and not every one. This sample carries roughly 81,000 clones, roughly 86% of them seen once, and the ten largest clones take 5.1%. Sequenced material: peripheral blood. Source of these receptors: a man aged 40-49 years with acute or convalescent COVID-19.

This rearrangement joins TRBV6-5 to TRBJ2-3; weak D call: TRBD2 (8 bases). The CDR3 sequence is 13 residues long. CDR1 and CDR2 from the germline V gene are MNHEY and SVGAGI. The V end lost 10 bases, the J end lost 6 bases, and 17 bases lay between the germline ends. The CDR3 reads CATEGGGGDTQYF. CDR3 DNA sequence: TGTGCCACCGAAGGGGGCGGGGGGGATACGCAGTATTTT.

This sequence joins TRBV21-1 and TRBJ1-2; the table's D gene call, TRBD1, was not cross checked with the DNA. TRBV21-1 constitutes a pseudogene. This CDR3 contains 21 residues. CDR3 protein: CASSTGRAPPLTGESNYGYTF. CDR3 coding DNA: TGTGCCAGCAGCACAGGTAGGGCGCCCCCCCTCACAGGGGAATCTAACTATGGCTACACCTTC.

The rearrangement links TRBV7-2 to TRBJ2-3, with 9 positions matching TRBD2. The CDR3 is 15 amino acids. With V trimmed by 5 bases and J by 0 bases, 3 bases remained unmatched. The germline gives CDR1 SGHTA, CDR2 FQGNSA. The CDR3 sequence: CASSKSGGSTDTQYF. The DNA for the CDR3 is TGTGCCAGCAGCAAGAGCGGGGGGAGCACAGATACGCAGTATTTT.

To note about this clone: Other DNA sequences within the sample encode an identical CDR3. J is TRBJ1-3 and V is TRBV13; D not resolved. Germline CDR1 and CDR2: PRHDT and FYEKMQ (reference sequence). Trimming left V 0 bases short and J 6 bases short, with 6 bases between. The CDR3 sequence is 13 residues long. CDR3 amino acids: CASSLGRENTIYF. Here the CDR3 DNA reads TGTGCCAGCAGCTTAGGCCGGGAAAACACCATATATTTT.

The CDR3 here is CASSWRTGANYGYTF. Here the CDR3 DNA reads TGTGCCAGCAGCTGGAGGACAGGGGCTAACTATGGCTACACCTTC. The chain links TRBV7-2 to TRBJ1-2; TRBD1 aligns across 9 bases. The V gene's germline CDR1 is SGHTA and CDR2 FQGNSA. V lost 4 bases and J lost 0; bases outside the gene matches: 3. There are 15 residues in the CDR3.

The chain has TRBV9 and TRBJ1-2, with 9 bases identical to TRBD1. Germline V gene data show CDR1 as SGDLS and CDR2 as YYNGEE. With 6 bases clipped from V and 6 bases from J, the junction kept 9 bases outside the gene matches. This CDR3 is 14 amino acids long. The CDR3 bases are TGTGCCAGCACCAAGGACAGGGGTGCGGATGGCTACACCTTC. Translating gives CASTKDRGADGYTF.

V usage is TRBV5-5 and J usage is TRBJ2-5, with 9 bases identical to TRBD1. V shed 0 bases and J 3 bases; nucleotides not matched to a gene: 0. The CDR3 contains 14 residues. The germline V gene has CDR1 SGHKS and CDR2 YYEKEE (reference sequence). CDR3 sequence (DNA): TGTGCCAGCAGCTTGGGGACAGGGGAAGAGACCCAGTACTTC. It is translated as CASSLGTGEETQYF. The full variable domain, completed using reference TRBV5-5 and TRBJ2-5, is DAGVTQSPTHLIKTRGQQVTLRCSPISGHKSVSWYQQVLGQGPQFIFQYYEKEERGRGNFPDRFSARQFPNYSSELNVNALLLGDSALYLCASSLGTGEETQYFGPGTRLLVL.

The V gene is TRBV7-9, the J gene TRBJ2-1; 9 bases match TRBD2. V shed 5 bases, J shed 9 bases, and the junction held 11 bases outside the gene matches. The CDR3 runs to 15 residues. Germline CDR1 and CDR2: SEHNR and FQNEAQ (reference sequence). CDR3 sequence: CASSITGTSIGEQFF. The CDR3 DNA reads TGTGCCAGCAGCATCACCGGGACTAGCATCGGTGAGCAGTTCTTC.

CDR3 bases: TGTGCCAGCAGCTCCGGGACAGGGAACTCACCCCTCCACTTT. Residues: CASSSGTGNSPLHF. The chain recombines TRBV7-2 with TRBJ1-6; 9 bases line up with TRBD1. CDR3 length: 14 residues. Trimming took 4 bases from V and 10 from J; bases not matched to a gene: 5. Per the germline V gene, CDR1 is SGHTA and CDR2 is FQGNSA.

J is TRBJ2-1 and V is TRBV7-9, with TRBD2 matching over 14 bases. The CDR3 sequence is 16 residues long. The germline V gene has CDR1 SEHNR and CDR2 FQNEAQ (reference sequence). V dropped 5 bases and J dropped 8; count of bases not matched to a gene: 8. This CDR3 reads CASSPRLAGGPHEQFF. CDR3 DNA: TGTGCCAGCAGCCCCAGACTAGCGGGAGGGCCACATGAGCAGTTCTTC.

This chain connects TRBV29-1 to TRBJ1-5, with TRBD1 matching 8 bases. The V gene's germline CDR1 is SQVTM and CDR2 ANQGSEA. The CDR3 sequence is 15 residues long. After removal of 8 bases from V and 3 bases from J, the junction contained 12 bases not matched to a gene. CDR3 nucleotide sequence: TGCAGCTTTTGTTTCGGGACAGGTAACAATCAGCCCCAGCATTTT. It yields the protein CSFCFGTGNNQPQHF.

The chain links TRBV5-4 to TRBJ2-3, with D hard to call. This CDR3 spans 13 amino acids. Germline V lookup: CDR1 SGHNT, CDR2 YYREEE (reference sequence). The V and J ends lost 4 bases and 4 bases respectively, with 10 bases between them. This chain's CDR3 is CASSQAWADTQYF. As DNA, the CDR3 is TGTGCCAGCAGCCAGGCTTGGGCAGATACGCAGTATTTT.

The CDR3 spells CASSTRTGEAGQYF. DNA of the CDR3: TGTGCCAGCAGTACCCGTACAGGGGAGGCTGGGCAGTACTTC. The J gene is TRBJ2-7, the V gene TRBV6-5; D is perhaps TRBD1 (7 bases). Per germline, CDR1 MNHEY and CDR2 SVGAGI. The CDR3 is 14 residues long. The V end was cut by 5 bases, the J end by 9 bases, with 20 bases between.

This clone was detected once. The chain couples TRBV4-2 to TRBJ1-2; D unclear. CDR1 is LGHNA, CDR2 YNFKEQ, per germline. V was trimmed by 0 bases and J by 4 bases, leaving 6 bases between them. The CDR3 has 13 amino acids. The CDR3 DNA reads TGTGCCAGCAGCCAAGAATGGCCCTATGGCTACACCTTC. Translated: CASSQEWPYGYTF.